This TCR beta chain was profiled in a study of OX40 agonist ivuxolimab in advanced cancers. General study points: Expanded clones belonging to CD8+ T cells outnumbered, on average, those of CD4+. The study found among the lowest clonal expansion in partial responders at 0.1-3.0 mg/kg.

About this clone: Antigen unknown.

TCRdb's copy holds only in-frame clones and misses some; the assay was immunoSEQ multiplex PCR. The top ten clones hold roughly 9.8% of a sample with about 73,000 clones, 85% to 90% of them seen once. Germline V lookup: CDR1 SGHRS, CDR2 YFSETQ. CDR3 size: 16 residues. After removal of 4 bases from V and 3 bases from J, the junction contained 6 bases not matched to a gene. The clonotype originates from an adult with an advanced solid tumor such as melanoma, head and neck, liver or kidney cancer. The specimen was CD4+ or CD8+ T cells sorted from blood, collected in a trial of the OX40 agonist ivuxolimab. The chain uses TRBV5-1 and TRBJ2-1; 11 bases match TRBD2. The CDR3 DNA reads as TGCGCCAGCAGCCAAACTAGCGGGAGTCTCTACAATGAGCAGTTCTTC. Protein sequence: CASSQTSGSLYNEQFF. Drawing the rest from reference TRBV5-1 and TRBJ2-1, the complete variable domain is KAGVTQTPRYLIKTRGQQVTLSCSPISGHRSVSWYQQTPGQGLQFLFEYFSETQRNKGNFPGRFSGRQFSNSRSEMNVSTLELGDSALYLCASSQTSGSLYNEQFFGPGTRLTVL.